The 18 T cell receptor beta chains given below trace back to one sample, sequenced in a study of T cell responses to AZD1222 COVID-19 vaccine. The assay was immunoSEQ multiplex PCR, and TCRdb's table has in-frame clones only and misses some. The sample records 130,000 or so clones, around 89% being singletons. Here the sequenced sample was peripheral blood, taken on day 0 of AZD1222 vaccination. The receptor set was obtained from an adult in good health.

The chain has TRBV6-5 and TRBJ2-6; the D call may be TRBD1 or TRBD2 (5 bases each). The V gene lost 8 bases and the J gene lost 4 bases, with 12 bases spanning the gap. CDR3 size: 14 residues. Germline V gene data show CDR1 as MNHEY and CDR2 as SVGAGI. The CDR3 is CASYGGPGANVLTF. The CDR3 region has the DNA TGTGCCAGCTATGGGGGTCCGGGGGCCAACGTCCTGACTTTC.

CDR3: CASTPGSGNYNEQFF. The CDR3, as DNA: TGTGCCAGCACCCCCGGGAGCGGGAACTACAATGAGCAGTTCTTC. V and J are TRBV9 and TRBJ2-1, with 7 nucleotides matching TRBD2. The V gene end was trimmed by 6 bases and the J gene end by 3 bases; junction bases not matched to a gene: 9. CDR1 and CDR2 (germline): SGDLS, YYNGEE. CDR3 length equals 15 residues.

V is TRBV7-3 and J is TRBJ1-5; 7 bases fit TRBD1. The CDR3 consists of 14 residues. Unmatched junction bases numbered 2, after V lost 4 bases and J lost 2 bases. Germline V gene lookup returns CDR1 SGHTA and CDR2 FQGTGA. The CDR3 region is CASSYRGRNQPQHF. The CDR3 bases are TGTGCCAGCAGCTACAGGGGACGCAATCAGCCCCAGCATTTT.

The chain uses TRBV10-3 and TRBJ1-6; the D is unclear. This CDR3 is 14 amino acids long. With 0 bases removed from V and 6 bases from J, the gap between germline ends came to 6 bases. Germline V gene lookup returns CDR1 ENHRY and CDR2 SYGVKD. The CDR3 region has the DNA TGTGCCATCAGTGAGTCGGGCCTTAATTCACCCCTCCACTTT. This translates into CAISESGLNSPLHF.

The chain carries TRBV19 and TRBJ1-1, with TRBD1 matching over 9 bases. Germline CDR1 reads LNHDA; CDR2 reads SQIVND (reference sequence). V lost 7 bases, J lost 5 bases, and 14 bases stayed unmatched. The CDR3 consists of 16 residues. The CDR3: CASTLGYRGRGTEAFF. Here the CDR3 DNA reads TGTGCCAGTACCCTAGGATACAGGGGGCGAGGAACTGAAGCTTTCTTT.

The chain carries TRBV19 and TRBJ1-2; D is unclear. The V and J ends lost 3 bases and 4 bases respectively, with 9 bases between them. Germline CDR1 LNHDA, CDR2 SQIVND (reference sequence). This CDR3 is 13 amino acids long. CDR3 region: CASSMGRSYGYTF. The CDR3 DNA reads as TGTGCCAGTAGTATGGGCAGAAGCTATGGCTACACCTTC.

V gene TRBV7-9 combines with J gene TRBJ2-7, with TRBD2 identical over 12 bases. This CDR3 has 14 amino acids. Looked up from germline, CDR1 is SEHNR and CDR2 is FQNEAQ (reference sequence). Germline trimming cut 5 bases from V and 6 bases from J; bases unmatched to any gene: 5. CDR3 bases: TGTGCCAGCAGCGCGACTAGCGGGGGAACCGAGCAGTACTTC. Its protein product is CASSATSGGTEQYF.

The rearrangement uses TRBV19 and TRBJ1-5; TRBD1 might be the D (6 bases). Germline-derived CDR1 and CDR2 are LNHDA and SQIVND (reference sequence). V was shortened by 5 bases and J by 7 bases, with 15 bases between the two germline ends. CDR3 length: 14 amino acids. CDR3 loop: CASSEGESFQPQHF. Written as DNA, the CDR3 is TGTGCCAGTAGTGAGGGGGAGTCGTTCCAGCCCCAGCATTTT.

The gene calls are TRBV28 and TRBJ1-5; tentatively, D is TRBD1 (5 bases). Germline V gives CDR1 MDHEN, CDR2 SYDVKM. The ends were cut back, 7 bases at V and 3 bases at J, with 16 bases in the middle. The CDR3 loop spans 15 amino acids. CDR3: CASNTVGGHNQPQHF. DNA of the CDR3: TGTGCCAGCAATACTGTGGGAGGACACAATCAGCCCCAGCATTTT.

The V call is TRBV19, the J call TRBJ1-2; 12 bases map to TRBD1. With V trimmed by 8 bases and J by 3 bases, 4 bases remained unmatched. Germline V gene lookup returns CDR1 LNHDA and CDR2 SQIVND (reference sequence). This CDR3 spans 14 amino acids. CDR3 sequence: CASGTGGADYGYTF. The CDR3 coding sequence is TGTGCCAGTGGGACAGGGGGCGCTGACTATGGCTACACCTTC.

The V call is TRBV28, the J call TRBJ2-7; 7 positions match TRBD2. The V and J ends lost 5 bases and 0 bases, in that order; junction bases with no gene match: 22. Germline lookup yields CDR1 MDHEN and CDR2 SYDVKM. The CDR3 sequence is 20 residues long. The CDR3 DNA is TGTGCCAGCAGTACCCCCCTAGCGGTGTCCCGTGCTTCGAGCTCCTACGAGCAGTACTTC. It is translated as CASSTPLAVSRASSSYEQYF.

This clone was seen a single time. CDR3 amino acids: CASSQVFRTGKAYEQYF. In DNA, the CDR3 is TGCGCCAGCAGCCAAGTATTTAGGACAGGGAAAGCGTACGAGCAGTACTTC. The gene calls are TRBV4-1 and TRBJ2-7, with 8 nucleotides matching TRBD1. The trim removed 1 base at V and 4 bases at J, leaving 12 bases unmatched. Germline V gene data show CDR1 as MGHRA and CDR2 as YSYEKL. The CDR3 has 17 amino acids.

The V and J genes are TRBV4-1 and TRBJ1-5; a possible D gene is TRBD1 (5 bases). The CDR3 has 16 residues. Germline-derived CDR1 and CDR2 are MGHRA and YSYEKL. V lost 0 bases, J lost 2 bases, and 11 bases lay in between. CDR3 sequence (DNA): TGCGCCAGCAGCCAAGACGGGGGTTTGGGCAATCAGCCCCAGCATTTT. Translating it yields CASSQDGGLGNQPQHF.

The chain's CDR3 is CASSDSMGITEAFF. In DNA, the CDR3 is TGTGCCAGCAGTGATTCTATGGGTATCACTGAAGCTTTCTTT. The chain employs TRBV2 and TRBJ1-1; D ambiguous. Germline V gene data show CDR1 as SNHLY and CDR2 as FYNNEI. The V and J ends lost 3 bases and 4 bases respectively, with 12 bases between them. The CDR3 length is 14 residues. The full variable domain, its missing parts supplied by reference TRBV2 and TRBJ1-1, is EPEVTQTPSHQVTQMGQEVILRCVPISNHLYFYWYRQILGQKVEFLVSFYNNEISEKSEIFDDQFSVERPDGSNFTLKIRSTKLEDSAMYFCASSDSMGITEAFFGQGTRLTVV.

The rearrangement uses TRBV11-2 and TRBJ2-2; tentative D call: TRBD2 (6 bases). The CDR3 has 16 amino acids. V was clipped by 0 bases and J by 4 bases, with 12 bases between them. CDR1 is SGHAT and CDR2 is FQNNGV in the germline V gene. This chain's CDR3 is CASSLDSGVVTGELFF. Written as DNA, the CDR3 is TGTGCCAGCAGCTTAGATTCGGGAGTGGTCACCGGGGAGCTGTTTTTT. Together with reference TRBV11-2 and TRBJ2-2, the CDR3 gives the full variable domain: EAGVAQSPRYKIIEKRQSVAFWCNPISGHATLYWYQQILGQGPKLLIQFQNNGVVDDSQLPKDRFSAERLKGVDSTLKIQPAKLEDSAVYLCASSLDSGVVTGELFFGEGSRLTVL.

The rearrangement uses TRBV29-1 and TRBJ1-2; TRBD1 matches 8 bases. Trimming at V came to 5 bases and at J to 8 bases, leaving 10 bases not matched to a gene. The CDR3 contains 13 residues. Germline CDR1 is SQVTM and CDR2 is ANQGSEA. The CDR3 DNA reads TGCAGCGTTCGGAGACAGGGGACGGGAGGCTACACCTTC. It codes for CSVRRQGTGGYTF.

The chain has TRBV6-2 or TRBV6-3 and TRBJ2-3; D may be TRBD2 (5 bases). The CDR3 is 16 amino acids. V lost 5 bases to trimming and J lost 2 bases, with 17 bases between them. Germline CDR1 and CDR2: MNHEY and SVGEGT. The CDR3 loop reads CASSPSPSRPTDTQYF. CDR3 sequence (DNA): TGTGCCAGCAGTCCCAGCCCTAGCAGGCCCACAGATACGCAGTATTTT.

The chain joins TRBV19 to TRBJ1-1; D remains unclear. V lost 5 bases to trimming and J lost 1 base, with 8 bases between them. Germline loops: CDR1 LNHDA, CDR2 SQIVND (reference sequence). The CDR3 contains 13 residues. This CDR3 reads CASSPPWNTEAFF. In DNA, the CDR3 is TGTGCCAGTAGTCCCCCGTGGAACACTGAAGCTTTCTTT.